A selection of T cell receptor beta chains follows, all from one sample in a study of T cell changes during pregnancy in multiple sclerosis. Using immunoSEQ multiplex PCR, the repertoire was profiled, and TCRdb retains in-frame clones only, with some absent. The data show some 30,000 clones, with around 91% seen just once and around 3.6% held by the top ten. This specimen was CD8+ T cells from peripheral blood mononuclear cells, taken in the second trimester of pregnancy. These receptors were collected from a female donor in good health, enrolled as a control in a pregnancy study. Both conserved end residues are part of each CDR3. A D gene is named only where the DNA matches it firmly. Size values are once, few and many counts, or a class for expanded clones, and some rows have none.

CDR3 protein	CDR3 DNA	D gene	clone size	V gene	J gene	CDR3 length
CASSFGVEQYF	TGTGCCAGCAGCTTCGGGGTCGAGCAGTACTTC	.	few	TRBV7-6	TRBJ2-7	11
CASSLQGGNQPQHF	TGTGCCAGCAGTTTACAGGGAGGCAATCAGCCCCAGCATTTT	.	.	TRBV6-5	TRBJ1-5	14
CAWSVTSGGPEAFF	TGTGCCTGGAGTGTAACTTCGGGAGGTCCTGAAGCTTTCTTT	.	.	TRBV30	TRBJ1-1	14
CASKGRELGYTF	TGCGCCAGCAAAGGGAGGGAACTAGGCTACACCTTC	.	.	TRBV5-1	TRBJ1-2	12
CASSLLPSGGQETQYF	TGCGCCAGCAGCTTATTGCCTAGCGGGGGGCAAGAGACCCAGTACTTC	TRBD2	.	TRBV5-1	TRBJ2-5	16
CASSTPTRSTYNSPLHF	TGTGCCAGCAGTACCCCGACTAGATCGACCTATAATTCACCCCTCCACTTT	.	.	TRBV27	TRBJ1-6	17
CASSAAEEAGTTGELFF	TGTGCCAGCAGCGCCGCCGAGGAAGCGGGGACCACCGGGGAGCTGTTTTTT	TRBD2	.	TRBV7-6	TRBJ2-2	17
CASGLAGQNEQFF	TGTGCCAGCGGACTAGCGGGGCAGAATGAGCAGTTCTTC	TRBD2	.	TRBV11-3	TRBJ2-1	13
CASSLQGGWNTEAFF	TGTGCCAGCAGCTTGCAGGGAGGGTGGAACACTGAAGCTTTCTTT	.	.	TRBV7-9	TRBJ1-1	15
CASSLFGGGHSGETQYF	TGTGCCAGCAGTTTATTTGGGGGGGGTCACTCGGGGGAGACCCAGTACTTC	TRBD2	.	TRBV27	TRBJ2-5	17
CASSLGREEAFYGYTF	TGTGCCAGCAGCTTAGGGCGGGAGGAGGCGTTCTATGGCTACACCTTC	.	medium-sized	TRBV7-9	TRBJ1-2	16
CASSQSAGGPYEQYF	TGTGCCAGCAGTCAATCGGCGGGGGGGCCCTACGAGCAGTACTTC	TRBD2	.	TRBV2	TRBJ2-7	15
CASSEKPTGVNSPLHF	TGTGCCAGCAGTGAAAAACCCACAGGGGTGAATTCACCCCTCCACTTT	TRBD1	few	TRBV6-4	TRBJ1-6	16
CAWSPLGLEGFF	TGTGCCTGGAGCCCATTGGGCCTTGAGGGTTTCTTT	.	.	TRBV30	TRBJ1-1	12
CSVEDGPYEQYF	TGCAGCGTTGAAGATGGCCCCTACGAGCAGTACTTC	.	.	TRBV29-1	TRBJ2-7	12
CATCGQVVGGELFF	TGTGCCACCTGTGGACAGGTCGTCGGCGGGGAGCTGTTTTTT	TRBD1	.	TRBV27	TRBJ2-2	14
CASNSSYNEQFF	TGTGCCAGCAACAGCTCCTACAATGAGCAGTTCTTC	.	.	TRBV27	TRBJ2-1	12
CASSAQGPTTDF	TGTGCCAGCAGCGCCCAGGGGCCTACGACCGACTTC	.	.	TRBV5-4	TRBJ1-2	12
CASSIRASSSYEQYF	TGTGCCAGCAGCATCAGGGCCTCGAGCTCCTACGAGCAGTACTTC	.	.	TRBV5-4	TRBJ2-7	15
CASRGNYGYTF	TGTGCCAGCCGGGGGAACTATGGCTACACCTTC	.	.	TRBV2	TRBJ1-2	11
CASRDRSESYEQYF	TGTGCCAGCCGGGACAGGTCCGAGTCCTACGAGCAGTACTTC	TRBD1	.	TRBV19	TRBJ2-7	14
CASSIGRGDTEAFF	TGTGCCAGTAGTATAGGGCGGGGAGACACTGAAGCTTTCTTT	.	.	TRBV19	TRBJ1-1	14
CASSLEEGALTEAFF	TGTGCCAGCAGCTTAGAGGAGGGGGCCCTAACTGAAGCTTTCTTT	TRBD1	.	TRBV7-6	TRBJ1-1	15
CASSQDILGTVPNTGELFF	TGTGCCAGCAGCCAAGATATTCTAGGGACAGTGCCGAACACCGGGGAGCTGTTTTTT	TRBD1	.	TRBV4-2	TRBJ2-2	19
CASSPDSYEQYF	TGTGCCAGCAGCCCGGACAGCTACGAGCAGTACTTC	.	.	TRBV11-2	TRBJ2-7	12
CASRPDRGYGYTF	TGTGCCAGCCGTCCGGACAGGGGCTATGGCTACACCTTC	TRBD1	.	TRBV5-6	TRBJ1-2	13
CASSQGRPEGVSYEQYF	TGTGCCAGCAGCCAAGGGAGACCGGAAGGGGTCTCCTACGAGCAGTACTTC	.	.	TRBV14	TRBJ2-7	17
CASIGGTAFF	TGTGCCAGCATAGGGGGTACGGCTTTCTTT	.	few	TRBV2	TRBJ1-1	10
CASSPNTGLTREQYF	TGCGCCAGCAGCCCTAACACCGGATTAACTAGAGAGCAGTACTTC	.	.	TRBV4-1	TRBJ2-7	15
CASSDSGGVTGELFF	TGTGCCAGCAGCGATAGCGGGGGAGTCACCGGGGAGCTGTTTTTT	TRBD2	.	TRBV7-2	TRBJ2-2	15
CASSQWGPDTQYF	TGCGCCAGCAGCCAGTGGGGGCCAGATACGCAGTATTTT	.	.	TRBV4-1	TRBJ2-3	13
CASRSGDSNQPQHF	TGTGCCAGCCGTTCCGGGGATAGCAATCAGCCCCAGCATTTT	.	.	TRBV7-9	TRBJ1-5	14
CASSSQTSRHSNEQFF	TGTGCCAGCAGTTCTCAGACTAGCAGACACTCCAATGAGCAGTTCTTC	TRBD2	.	TRBV27	TRBJ2-1	16
CASSPSGLAGGPETQYF	TGTGCCAGCAGCCCGTCGGGACTAGCGGGGGGGCCTGAGACCCAGTACTTC	TRBD2	.	TRBV7-9	TRBJ2-5	17
CASSASGTGVGGYTF	TGCGCCAGCAGCGCCTCCGGGACAGGGGTAGGTGGCTACACCTTC	TRBD1	.	TRBV5-1	TRBJ1-2	15
CASSQTPGTGGGTDTQYF	TGCGCCAGCAGCCAAACTCCCGGGACAGGGGGTGGAACAGATACGCAGTATTTT	TRBD1	.	TRBV4-1	TRBJ2-3	18
CASSPAGQGSLDPGLEQFF	TGTGCCAGCAGCCCGGCGGGACAGGGCTCTCTTGACCCCGGGCTTGAGCAGTTCTTC	TRBD1	.	TRBV11-3	TRBJ2-1	19
CASSLDSLFNEQFF	TGTGCCAGCAGCTTAGACAGCCTCTTCAATGAGCAGTTCTTC	.	.	TRBV7-3	TRBJ2-1	14
CAWSVSGEKLFF	TGTGCCTGGAGTGTTTCCGGGGAAAAACTGTTTTTT	.	once	TRBV30	TRBJ1-4	12
CASSSASSYNEQFF	TGTGCCAGCAGTTCGGCTAGTTCCTACAATGAGCAGTTCTTC	.	.	TRBV27	TRBJ2-1	14
CASSSQPGGLNEKLFF	TGTGCCAGCAGTTCCCAACCGGGGGGGCTCAATGAAAAACTGTTTTTT	.	.	TRBV27	TRBJ1-4	16
CASSHLTGSNQPQHF	TGTGCCAGTAGTCACCTGACAGGGTCCAATCAGCCCCAGCATTTT	TRBD1	.	TRBV19	TRBJ1-5	15
CASSQLSNQPQHF	TGCGCCAGCAGCCAACTTAGCAATCAGCCCCAGCATTTT	.	.	TRBV4-3	TRBJ1-5	13
CAWGRGQRYEQYF	TGTGCCTGGGGTAGGGGACAGCGCTACGAGCAGTACTTC	TRBD1	.	TRBV30	TRBJ2-7	13
CASSLSRQGSGTEAFF	TGTGCCAGCAGCTTAAGCCGACAGGGTTCCGGCACTGAAGCTTTCTTT	TRBD1	.	TRBV7-8	TRBJ1-1	16
CAAAGQSRGGAFF	TGTGCCGCAGCGGGACAATCCCGTGGCGGAGCTTTCTTT	.	few	TRBV10-3	TRBJ1-1	13
CASTYWAGRNEQFF	TGTGCCAGTACCTATTGGGCGGGAAGGAATGAGCAGTTCTTC	.	.	TRBV19	TRBJ2-1	14
CAWMEWGGNSYEQYF	TGTGCCTGGATGGAGTGGGGGGGTAATAGCTACGAGCAGTACTTC	TRBD2	once	TRBV30	TRBJ2-7	15
CASSELLTPDTQYF	TGTGCCAGCAGTGAATTGCTGACACCAGATACGCAGTATTTT	.	.	TRBV25-1	TRBJ2-3	14
CASSQLGFDEQYF	TGCGCCAGCAGTCAACTCGGTTTCGACGAGCAGTACTTC	.	.	TRBV23-1	TRBJ2-7	13
CASSPGTAFTNYGYTF	TGTGCCAGCAGCCCCGGGACAGCATTTACTAACTATGGCTACACCTTC	TRBD1	.	TRBV9	TRBJ1-2	16
CASRETGAMNTEAFF	TGTGCCAGCAGGGAAACAGGGGCCATGAACACTGAAGCTTTCTTT	TRBD1	once	TRBV25-1	TRBJ1-1	15
CASSQGGYGYTF	TGTGCCAGTAGCCAGGGGGGCTATGGCTACACCTTC	TRBD1	.	TRBV19	TRBJ1-2	12
CASMSGPMNEQYF	TGTGCCAGTATGTCAGGGCCCATGAACGAGCAGTACTTC	.	once	TRBV19	TRBJ2-7	13
CASSVGGTDTQYF	TGCGCCAGCAGTGTAGGGGGCACAGATACGCAGTATTTT	.	.	TRBV10-1	TRBJ2-3	13
CASTSGTTFF	TGTGCCAGCACCTCCGGGACTACTTTCTTT	.	.	TRBV2	TRBJ1-1	10
CASSQDSGVRGYGELFF	TGCGCCAGCAGCCAAGATTCTGGTGTAAGGGGGTACGGGGAGCTGTTTTTT	.	.	TRBV4-3	TRBJ2-2	17
CASSYYRGHNSPLHF	TGTGCCAGCAGTTATTACCGAGGCCATAATTCACCCCTCCACTTT	.	.	TRBV5-6	TRBJ1-6	15
CASSPNLAGGPNEQFF	TGTGCCAGCAGCCCCAATCTAGCGGGGGGGCCGAATGAGCAGTTCTTC	TRBD2	.	TRBV9	TRBJ2-1	16